One and the same sample provided the 17 T cell receptor beta chains below, sequenced in a study of cytomegalovirus exposure and HLA in healthy donors. The PCR had 60 Vbeta and 13 Jbeta primers. Some clones are missing from TCRdb's copy, which holds only in-frame ones; the method was immunoSEQ multiplex PCR. The profile covers around 140,000 clones, with just under 85% appearing a single time and about 1.4% taken by the ten largest. Sample: PBMCs. The receptors here all came from a man aged 25-45 years in good health and CMV-seropositive.

J is TRBJ1-3 and V is TRBV4-1; D not certain. From germline, CDR1 is MGHRA and CDR2 YSYEKL. The CDR3 runs 15 residues. V dropped 2 bases and J dropped 0 bases, with 8 bases sitting between them. The CDR3 DNA reads as TGCGCCAGCAGCCAACTCCTGGCCTCTGGAAACACCATATATTTT. Its translation is CASSQLLASGNTIYF.

The J gene is TRBJ1-1, the V gene TRBV30; no definite D call. Germline loops: CDR1 GTSNPN, CDR2 SVGIG (reference sequence). V was cut by 1 base and J by 0 bases, with 6 bases left in between. The CDR3 contains 13 residues. The CDR3 DNA is TGTGCCTGGAGTGAACAGCTGAACACTGAAGCTTTCTTT. Its translation: CAWSEQLNTEAFF.

The chain is built from TRBV5-1 and TRBJ2-5; D might be TRBD2 (6 bases). The CDR3 has 16 amino acids. V shed 0 bases and J shed 2 bases, with 14 bases lying between them. In germline, CDR1 is SGHRS, CDR2 YFSETQ. The CDR3 reads CASSLAAGGNQETQYF. The CDR3 nucleotides read TGCGCCAGCAGCTTGGCCGCTGGGGGGAATCAAGAGACCCAGTACTTC.

This rearrangement joins TRBV4-1 to TRBJ2-7; possibly TRBD1 for D (6 bases). This CDR3 spans 14 amino acids. V lost 9 bases and J 5 bases, leaving 20 bases between the germline ends. Germline-derived CDR1 and CDR2 are MGHRA and YSYEKL. The DNA for the CDR3 is TGCGCCAGTAGGAAGGGGGACGCATCGCACGAGCAGTACTTC. The encoded protein is CASRKGDASHEQYF.

This chain joins TRBV7-8 and TRBJ2-5, with 12 nucleotides matching TRBD2. The germline V gene encodes CDR1 SGHVS and CDR2 FQNEAQ. The CDR3 spans 17 residues. The trim removed 2 bases at V and 1 base at J, leaving 5 bases unmatched. Written as DNA, the CDR3 is TGTGCCAGCAGCTTAATTCTAGCGGGAGGGACCCAAGAGACCCAGTACTTC. This codes for CASSLILAGGTQETQYF.

The chain recombines TRBV9 with TRBJ2-6; the match to TRBD2 covers 8 bases. Germline V lookup: CDR1 SGDLS, CDR2 YYNGEE. The J segment lost 0 bases and the V segment lost 4 bases, leaving 15 bases of the junction unmatched. The CDR3 runs to 20 residues. This chain's CDR3 is CASSTPPGGAFASGANVLTF. The CDR3 coding sequence is TGTGCCAGCAGCACCCCCCCGGGGGGGGCCTTCGCCTCTGGGGCCAACGTCCTGACTTTC.

The chain joins TRBV28 to TRBJ2-1; 10 bases agree with TRBD2. The CDR3 runs to 15 residues. Germline loops: CDR1 MDHEN, CDR2 SYDVKM. J gave up 4 bases and V 6 bases, and 6 bases lay outside the gene matches. CDR3: CASRILAGNYNEQFF. DNA for the CDR3: TGTGCCAGCAGGATACTAGCGGGGAATTACAATGAGCAGTTCTTC.

This chain joins TRBV6-1 and TRBJ1-4, with TRBD1 as a possible D gene (5 bases). V was pared by 3 bases and J by 5 bases, with 10 bases between. CDR3 size: 14 residues. The germline V gene encodes CDR1 MNHNS and CDR2 SASEGT. The CDR3 DNA reads TGTGCCAGCAGTGAGGGTGGGGGGAATGAAAAACTGTTTTTT. Protein product: CASSEGGGNEKLFF.

This chain links TRBV28 with TRBJ1-4; 10 nucleotides agree with TRBD1. CDR1 is MDHEN, CDR2 SYDVKM, per germline. Trimming took 4 bases from V and 0 from J; bases not matched to a gene: 5. The CDR3 has 17 residues. In nucleotides, the CDR3 is TGTGCCAGCAGTTCTCGGGGACAGGGGACAACTAATGAAAAACTGTTTTTT. Protein: CASSSRGQGTTNEKLFF.

CDR3 nucleotides: TGTGCCAGCAGCTTGGTCCAGGGAAGCACCGGGGAGCTGTTTTTT. This codes for CASSLVQGSTGELFF. The genes are TRBV5-4 and TRBJ2-2; perhaps TRBD1 as D (5 bases). The CDR3 consists of 15 residues. V lost 0 bases to trimming and J lost 4 bases, with 10 bases between them. Germline-derived CDR1 and CDR2 are SGHNT and YYREEE (reference sequence).

This CDR3 is CASTLWGSPRSETQYF. CDR3 coding DNA: TGTGCCAGCACCCTTTGGGGCTCTCCCCGGTCAGAGACCCAGTACTTC. This chain joins TRBV11-2 and TRBJ2-5, with D possibly being TRBD1 (5 bases). The V end was cut by 7 bases, the J end by 4 bases, with 22 bases between. Germline values: CDR1 SGHAT, CDR2 FQNNGV. The CDR3 is 16 residues long.

Points on this clone: The junction and the germline gene differ at one end; a read error may be behind it. The chain combines TRBV7-9 with TRBJ2-1; D unclear. The CDR3 has 12 residues. The germline V gene has CDR1 SEHNR and CDR2 FQNEAQ (reference sequence). The CDR3 is CSSSLPRNEQFF. CDR3 in DNA: TGTTCCAGCAGCCTTCCTCGCAATGAGCAGTTCTTC.

The chain uses TRBV9 and TRBJ2-1; tentatively, D is TRBD2 (6 bases). Germline V gene sequence: CDR1 SGDLS, CDR2 YYNGEE. The CDR3 contains 15 residues. Deletions cut 0 bases from V and 5 bases from J, with 12 bases between. The CDR3 DNA is TGTGCCAGCAGCGTAGTCGGGGAGGCCAACAATGAGCAGTTCTTC. Translating it yields CASSVVGEANNEQFF.

The rearrangement uses TRBV5-1 and TRBJ1-2, with 9 bases that match TRBD1. After removal of 7 bases from V and 4 bases from J, the junction contained 8 bases not matched to a gene. Germline V gives CDR1 SGHRS, CDR2 YFSETQ. This CDR3 comprises 14 residues. As DNA, the CDR3 is TGCGCCAGCCGAACCGGGACAGGGCTCTATGGCTACACCTTC. Its translation is CASRTGTGLYGYTF.

For the CDR3, the DNA is TGTGCCAGCAGCCCAGGACAGTCCCCATACAATGAGCAGTTCTTC. As protein: CASSPGQSPYNEQFF. The chain carries TRBV5-6 and TRBJ2-1; D might be TRBD1 (6 bases). Trimming took off 4 bases at V and 4 bases at J, with 15 bases between the two ends. The CDR3 sequence is 15 residues long. Germline CDR1 reads SGHDT; CDR2 reads YYEEEE.

The rearrangement uses TRBV6-1 and TRBJ1-4; no clear D gene. The CDR3 loop spans 12 amino acids. V dropped 5 bases and J dropped 7 bases, with 8 bases sitting between them. CDR1 MNHNS and CDR2 SASEGT come from the germline V gene. CDR3 DNA sequence: TGTGCCAGCAGTTATTCCAGTGAAAAACTGTTTTTT. Its protein is CASSYSSEKLFF.

This chain connects TRBV28 to TRBJ2-1; no definite D call. The germline gives CDR1 MDHEN, CDR2 SYDVKM. Trimming took 4 bases from V and 10 from J, leaving 11 bases between them. CDR3 length: 12 amino acids. CDR3 nucleotides: TGTGCCAGCAGTTCAAACTACGGCGAGCAGTTCTTC. It yields the protein CASSSNYGEQFF.